This T cell receptor (beta chain) was observed in a study of T-cell reconstitution after alpha-beta-depleted transplantation in children. The CDR3 loop spans 13 amino acids. The germline V gene has CDR1 SEHNR and CDR2 FQNEAQ (reference sequence). V was cut by 10 bases and J by 0 bases, with 13 bases left in between. Molecular barcoding with unique molecular identifiers was used for the TCRbeta library. TCRdb reprocessed the PCR reads with MiXCR, giving one entry per CDR3 protein. This table holds roughly 180,000 distinct CDR3 sequences, 11% found once. This clonotype was counted at least ten times. This TCR came from a boy aged 2 to 10 with acute myeloid leukemia, due to receive a stem cell transplant. The chain carries TRBV7-9 and TRBJ2-7; D is unresolved. The material was PBMCs, obtained before TCRalphabeta/CD19-depleted stem cell transplant. DNA for the CDR3: TGTGCCACCACGCGGAACGCCTCCTACGAGCAGTACTTC. This encodes CATTRNASYEQYF. Looking up the rest from reference TRBV7-9 and TRBJ2-7 gives the full variable domain: DTGVSQNPRHKITKRGQNVTFRCDPISEHNRLYWYRQTLGQGPEFLTYFQNEAQLEKSRLLSDRFSAERPKGSFSTLEIQRTEQGDSAMYLCATTRNASYEQYFGPGTRLTVT.